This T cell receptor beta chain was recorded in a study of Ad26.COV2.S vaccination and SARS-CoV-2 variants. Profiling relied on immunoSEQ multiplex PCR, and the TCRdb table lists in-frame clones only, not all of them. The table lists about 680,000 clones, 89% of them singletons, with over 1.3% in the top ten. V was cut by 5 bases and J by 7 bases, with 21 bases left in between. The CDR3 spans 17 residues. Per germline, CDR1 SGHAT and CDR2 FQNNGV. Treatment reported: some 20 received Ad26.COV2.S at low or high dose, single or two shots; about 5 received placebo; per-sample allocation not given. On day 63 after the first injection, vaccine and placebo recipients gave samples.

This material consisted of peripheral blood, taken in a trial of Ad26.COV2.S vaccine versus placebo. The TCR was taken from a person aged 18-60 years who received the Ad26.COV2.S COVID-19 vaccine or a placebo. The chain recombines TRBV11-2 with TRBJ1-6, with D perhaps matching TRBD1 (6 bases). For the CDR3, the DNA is TGTGCCAGCAGCCCCTGGGGGGGGCCCACGGGCAATTCACCCCTCCACTTT. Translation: CASSPWGGPTGNSPLHF. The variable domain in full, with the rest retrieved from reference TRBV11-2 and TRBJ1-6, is EAGVAQSPRYKIIEKRQSVAFWCNPISGHATLYWYQQILGQGPKLLIQFQNNGVVDDSQLPKDRFSAERLKGVDSTLKIQPAKLEDSAVYLCASSPWGGPTGNSPLHFGNGTRLTVT.